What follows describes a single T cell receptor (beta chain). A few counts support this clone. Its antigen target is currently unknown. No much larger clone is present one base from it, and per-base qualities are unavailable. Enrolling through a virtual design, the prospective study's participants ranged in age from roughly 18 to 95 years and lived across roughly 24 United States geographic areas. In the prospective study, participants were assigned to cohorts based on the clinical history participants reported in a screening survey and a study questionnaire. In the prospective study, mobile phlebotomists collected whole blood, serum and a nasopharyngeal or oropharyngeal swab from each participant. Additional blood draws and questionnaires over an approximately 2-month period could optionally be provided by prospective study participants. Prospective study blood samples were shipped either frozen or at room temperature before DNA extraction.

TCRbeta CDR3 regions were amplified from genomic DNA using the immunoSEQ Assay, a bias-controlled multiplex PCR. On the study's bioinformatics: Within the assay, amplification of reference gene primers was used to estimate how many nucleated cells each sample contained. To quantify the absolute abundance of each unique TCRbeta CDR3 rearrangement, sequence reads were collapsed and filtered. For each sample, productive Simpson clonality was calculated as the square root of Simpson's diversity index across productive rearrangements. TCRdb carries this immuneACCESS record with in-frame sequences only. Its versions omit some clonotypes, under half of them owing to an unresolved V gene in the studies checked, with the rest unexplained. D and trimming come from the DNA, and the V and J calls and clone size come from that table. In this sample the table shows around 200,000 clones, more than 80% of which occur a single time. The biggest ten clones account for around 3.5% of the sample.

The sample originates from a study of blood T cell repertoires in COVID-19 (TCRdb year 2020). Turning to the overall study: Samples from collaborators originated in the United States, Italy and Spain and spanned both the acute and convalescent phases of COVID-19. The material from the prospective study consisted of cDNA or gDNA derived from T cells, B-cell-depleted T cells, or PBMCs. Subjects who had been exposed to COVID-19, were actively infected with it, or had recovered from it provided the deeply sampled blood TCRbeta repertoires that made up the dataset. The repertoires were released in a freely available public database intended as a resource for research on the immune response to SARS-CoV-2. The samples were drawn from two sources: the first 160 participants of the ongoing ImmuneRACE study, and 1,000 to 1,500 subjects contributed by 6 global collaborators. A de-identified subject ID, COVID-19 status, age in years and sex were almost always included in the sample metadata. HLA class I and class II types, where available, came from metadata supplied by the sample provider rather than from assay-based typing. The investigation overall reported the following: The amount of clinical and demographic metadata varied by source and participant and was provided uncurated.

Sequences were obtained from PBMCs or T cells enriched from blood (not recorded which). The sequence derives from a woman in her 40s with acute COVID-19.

The CDR3 has the sequence CASSAPRTGTMNTEAFF. Here is the DNA: TGTGCCAGCAGTGCCCCCCGGACAGGAACGATGAACACTGAAGCTTTCTTT. In this chain, TRBV27 is recombined with TRBJ1-1, with 7 bases aligning to TRBD1. The cysteine opens and the phenylalanine closes a CDR3 of 17 amino acids. The kept DNA is CDR3 alone, 51 bases in frame from the first base. From the germline V gene (reference sequence), CDR1 is MNHEY and CDR2 is SMNVEV. Trimming removed 5 bases from V and 0 bases from J; the gene matches leave 12 bases unexplained.